Below, 26 T cell receptor beta chains from the same sample are listed, as sequenced in a study of T cells in Graves' hyperthyroidism and ophthalmopathy. From RNA transcripts, TCR beta CDR3 regions were amplified. First-round RT-PCR of the TCR CDR3 relied on the HTBI primer set. One entry per CDR3 protein results from TCRdb running MiXCR on the multiplex PCR reads. The table lists 600,000 or so distinct CDR3 sequences, around 15% of them singletons. The sample taken for sequencing was blood. These receptors all stem from a woman in her 30s with Graves' hyperthyroidism.

This clonotype was found many times. The gene calls are TRBV20-1 and TRBJ1-4; D gene uncertain. The CDR3 spans 16 residues. Per the germline V gene, CDR1 is DFQATT and CDR2 is SNEGSKA (reference sequence). V lost 0 bases and J 0 bases, leaving 11 bases between the germline ends. The CDR3 region has the DNA TGCAGTGCTAGAGACCTGATGAGAGCAACTAATGAAAAACTGTTTTTT. It yields the protein CSARDLMRATNEKLFF.

The sample holds a few counts of this clonotype. CDR3 in amino acids: CSVGTRLSETQYF. DNA of the CDR3: TGCAGCGTGGGGACACGCCTTAGTGAGACCCAGTACTTC. The genes are TRBV29-1 and TRBJ2-5; perhaps TRBD1 as D (6 bases). The CDR3 extends over 13 amino acids. Trimming left V 6 bases short and J 5 bases short, with 16 bases between. CDR1 is SQVTM, CDR2 ANQGSEA, per germline.

Concerning this clonotype itself: Since a much larger clone is just one base distant, this may be a read error. A read error is likely, as this CDR3 ends without the conserved phenylalanine or tryptophan. The CDR3 region is CASSSHRGELTEAFL. CDR3 coding DNA: TGTGCCAGCAGCTCCCACAGGGGGGAGTTGACTGAAGCTTTCCTT. This chain connects TRBV11-2 to TRBJ1-1; TRBD1 matches 8 bases. Per the germline V gene, CDR1 is SGHAT and CDR2 is FQNNGV. The junction had 9 bases not matched to a gene; V was cut back by 4 bases and J by 5 bases. This CDR3 is built from 15 residues.

In the case of this clonotype: With a much larger clone just one base away, this may be a read error. The chain combines TRBV30 with TRBJ1-5; D possibly corresponds to TRBD1 (6 bases). Germline V lookup: CDR1 GTSNPN, CDR2 SVGIG (reference sequence). The CDR3 loop spans 13 amino acids. Trimming removed 2 bases at V and 6 bases at J, with 11 bases between. DNA of the CDR3: TGTGCCTGGAGTACGGGGGCTAGTCAGCCCCAGCATTTT. Encoded protein: CAWSTGASQPQHF.

This clonotype was recorded at least ten times. This sequence joins TRBV7-2 and TRBJ2-7; 8 bases line up with TRBD1. V lost 0 bases, J lost 2 bases, and 3 bases stayed unmatched. Per germline, CDR1 SGHTA and CDR2 FQGNSA. CDR3 length equals 15 residues. The CDR3 DNA is TGTGCCAGCAGCTTAGCGGGACAGGTCACCTACGAGCAGTACTTC. The encoded protein is CASSLAGQVTYEQYF.

The rearrangement links TRBV2 to TRBJ1-2; D unresolved. Trimming removed 2 bases at V and 1 base at J, with 20 bases between. Germline loops: CDR1 SNHLY, CDR2 FYNNEI. The CDR3 is 18 amino acids. The CDR3 sequence is CASSEYGQETHLNYGYTF. CDR3 coding DNA: TGTGCCAGCAGTGAATATGGCCAGGAGACTCACCTTAACTATGGCTACACCTTC.

This clonotype was seen a few times. V usage is TRBV19 and J usage is TRBJ2-1, with 8 positions matching TRBD2. The CDR3 contains 16 residues. V lost 5 bases, J lost 1 base, and 7 bases stayed unmatched. The germline gives CDR1 LNHDA, CDR2 SQIVND (reference sequence). In DNA form, the CDR3 reads TGTGCCAGTAGTGAGGTAGCGGGAATATCCTACAATGAGCAGTTCTTC. Translated: CASSEVAGISYNEQFF.

This clonotype was seen a handful of times. This chain links TRBV7-3 with TRBJ1-5, with D hard to call. CDR3 length: 17 residues. Germline V lookup: CDR1 SGHTA, CDR2 FQGTGA. The germline V and J ends were trimmed by 5 bases and 4 bases, with 21 bases remaining between them. The CDR3 sequence: CASSGRGRPPANQPQHF. The CDR3 DNA follows: TGTGCCAGCAGCGGTCGAGGCAGGCCTCCTGCTAATCAGCCCCAGCATTTT.

The genes are TRBV2 and TRBJ2-7; D is ambiguous. Per germline, CDR1 SNHLY and CDR2 FYNNEI. This CDR3 comprises 15 residues. Trimming left V 5 bases short and J 0 bases short, with 14 bases between. CDR3 loop: CASSYGSWSSYEQYF. The CDR3 bases are TGTGCCAGCAGTTACGGCAGTTGGAGCTCCTACGAGCAGTACTTC.

This clonotype appeared many times. The genes are TRBV30 and TRBJ2-7, with D maybe TRBD2 (5 bases). The V gene's germline CDR1 is GTSNPN and CDR2 SVGIG (reference sequence). V lost 1 base and J lost 7, with 8 bases in between. The CDR3 has 11 residues. For the CDR3, the DNA is TGTGCCTGGAGTGCCGGAGGTGAGCAGTACTTC. Translating gives CAWSAGGEQYF.

This clonotype was detected only a few times. The genes are TRBV28 and TRBJ1-6; D is ambiguous. The CDR3 is made up of 14 amino acids. V lost 6 bases, J lost 10 bases, and 16 bases lay in between. Germline CDR1 and CDR2: MDHEN and SYDVKM. This CDR3 is CASSPVLGRSPLHF. For the CDR3, the DNA is TGTGCCAGCAGCCCCGTCCTAGGCCGATCACCCCTCCACTTT.

This rearrangement joins TRBV5-5 to TRBJ2-3; 10 nucleotides match TRBD2. CDR3 length: 16 amino acids. V lost 4 bases and J lost 2; bases outside the gene matches: 7. Germline V CDR1 and CDR2: SGHKS, YYEKEE (reference sequence). The CDR3 DNA reads TGTGCCAGCAGCCGGCACCTAGCGGGAGACACAGATACGCAGTATTTT. It codes for CASSRHLAGDTDTQYF.

This rearrangement joins TRBV24-1 to TRBJ2-2; perhaps TRBD2 as D (5 bases). CDR1 and CDR2 from the germline V gene are KGHDR and SFDVKD. The CDR3 is made up of 17 amino acids. The ends were cut back, 5 bases at V and 0 bases at J, with 15 bases in the middle. The CDR3 loop is CATSGPPGNANTGELFF. DNA of the CDR3: TGTGCCACCAGTGGCCCACCCGGGAACGCGAACACCGGGGAGCTGTTTTTT.

This clonotype was observed a handful of times. The gene calls are TRBV18 and TRBJ2-7; 11 bases match TRBD2. CDR1 and CDR2 (germline): KGHSH, LQKENI. The CDR3 contains 16 residues. Trimming cost V 4 bases and J 3 bases; bases outside gene matches: 8. CDR3: CASSRPPGLADYEQYF. The CDR3 bases are TGTGCCAGCTCACGACCACCGGGACTAGCGGACTACGAGCAGTACTTC.

The chain is built from TRBV18 and TRBJ2-2; D might be TRBD1 (6 bases). The CDR3 extends over 16 amino acids. Germline V gives CDR1 KGHSH, CDR2 LQKENI. V lost 4 bases, J lost 4 bases, and 16 bases lay in between. As DNA, the CDR3 is TGTGCCAGCTCACAACGGGACATACTTGTCACCGGGGAGCTGTTTTTT. The encoded protein is CASSQRDILVTGELFF.

In this sample, this clonotype turned up many times. V usage is TRBV7-9 and J usage is TRBJ2-7, with 9 positions matching TRBD2. CDR1 is SEHNR and CDR2 is FQNEAQ in the germline V gene (reference sequence). J was trimmed by 6 bases and V by 5 bases; bases with no gene match: 8. This CDR3 region has 14 residues. CDR3 protein: CASSDGLAPSEQYF. Here the CDR3 DNA reads TGTGCCAGCAGCGACGGACTAGCGCCTTCCGAGCAGTACTTC.

The chain couples TRBV13 to TRBJ2-1; D call uncertain. Trimming shortened V by 2 bases and J by 2 bases, and 10 bases separated the two germline ends. Germline V gene data show CDR1 as PRHDT and CDR2 as FYEKMQ (reference sequence). The CDR3 length is 15 residues. The CDR3 loop reads CASSLRLLPYNEQFF. The CDR3 DNA follows: TGTGCCAGCAGCTTAAGACTTCTTCCCTACAATGAGCAGTTCTTC. Variable domain in full (rest from reference TRBV13 and TRBJ2-1): AAGVIQSPRHLIKEKRETATLKCYPIPRHDTVYWYQQGPGQDPQFLISFYEKMQSDKGSIPDRFSAQQFSDYHSELNMSSLELGDSALYFCASSLRLLPYNEQFFGPGTRLTVL.

The chain couples TRBV18 to TRBJ2-1; 7 nucleotides match TRBD1. V dropped 3 bases and J dropped 4; count of bases not matched to a gene: 9. This CDR3 has 16 residues. Germline-derived CDR1 and CDR2 are KGHSH and LQKENI. The CDR3 protein is CASSPQTGYGYNEQFF. The CDR3 DNA is TGTGCCAGCTCACCTCAGACAGGGTATGGGTACAATGAGCAGTTCTTC.

This clonotype occurred many times. This chain uses TRBV12-3 or TRBV12-4 with TRBJ1-5; possible D gene TRBD1, 6 bases. V gave up 6 bases and J gave up 11 bases, with 14 bases separating them. The CDR3 is made up of 12 amino acids. The CDR3 region has the DNA TGTGCCAGCAGCGCTGACAGGCGAGCCCAGCATTTT. It specifies CASSADRRAQHF.

The table lists this clonotype with many counts. This chain connects TRBV20-1 to TRBJ2-3, with 7 bases that match TRBD2. This CDR3 is built from 17 residues. CDR1 is DFQATT and CDR2 is SNEGSKA in the germline V gene (reference sequence). Trimming cost V 1 base and J 2 bases; bases outside gene matches: 12. This chain's CDR3 is CSARAENRDYHTDTQYF. The CDR3, as DNA: TGCAGTGCTAGAGCGGAGAACCGGGACTACCACACAGATACGCAGTATTTT.

In its sample, this clonotype was seen many times. The rearrangement joins TRBV20-1 to TRBJ1-5; D gene ambiguous. In germline, CDR1 is DFQATT, CDR2 SNEGSKA (reference sequence). The CDR3 extends over 13 amino acids. V lost 0 bases and J 1 base, leaving 4 bases between the germline ends. CDR3 sequence reads: CSARDSSNQPQHF. CDR3 DNA sequence: TGCAGTGCTAGAGACTCGAGCAATCAGCCCCAGCATTTT.

This clonotype showed up many times. The genes are TRBV27 and TRBJ2-7, with TRBD2 matching over 7 bases. The germline V gene encodes CDR1 MNHEY and CDR2 SMNVEV (reference sequence). The CDR3 is 16 residues long. Trimming cost V 0 bases and J 1 base; bases outside gene matches: 6. Here the CDR3 DNA reads TGTGCCAGCAGTTTATCGATCGGACTAGGGTCCTACGAGCAGTACTTC. It codes for CASSLSIGLGSYEQYF.

The sample holds many counts of this clonotype. The CDR3 DNA is TGTGCCAGCAGCTTGCGGGCAGATCAAGAGACCCAGTACTTC. Translation gives CASSLRADQETQYF. The rearrangement links TRBV5-8 to TRBJ2-5; D remains unclear. Germline V CDR1 and CDR2: SGHTS, YDEGEE. The CDR3 is 14 residues long. Trimming took 1 base from V and 2 from J, leaving 9 bases between them.

The CDR3 reads CASSPWTHNKDEQYF. CDR3 nucleotide sequence: TGTGCCAGCAGCCCTTGGACCCATAACAAGGACGAGCAGTACTTC. V gene TRBV11-2 combines with J gene TRBJ2-7; D remains ambiguous. Trimming shortened V by 5 bases and J by 5 bases, and 19 bases separated the two germline ends. This CDR3 is 15 amino acids long. The V gene's germline CDR1 is SGHAT and CDR2 FQNNGV.

This clonotype was seen many times. This chain connects TRBV28 to TRBJ2-5; no definite D call. Germline CDR1 is MDHEN and CDR2 is SYDVKM. The V and J ends lost 5 bases and 0 bases respectively, with 10 bases between them. The CDR3 totals 14 residues. The CDR3 DNA sequence: TGTGCCAGCAGTCCTTTGGCGGACCAAGAGACCCAGTACTTC. Protein sequence: CASSPLADQETQYF.

This clonotype was seen at least ten times. For the CDR3, the DNA is TGTGCCAGCAGCTTAGCGTCGGGACTAGGGACCAGTGAGCAGTTCTTC. Encoded protein: CASSLASGLGTSEQFF. The chain is built from TRBV7-2 and TRBJ2-1; 8 nucleotides line up with TRBD2. In germline, CDR1 is SGHTA, CDR2 FQGNSA. V lost 0 bases to trimming and J lost 9 bases; unmatched junction nucleotides: 10. The CDR3 is 16 amino acids.